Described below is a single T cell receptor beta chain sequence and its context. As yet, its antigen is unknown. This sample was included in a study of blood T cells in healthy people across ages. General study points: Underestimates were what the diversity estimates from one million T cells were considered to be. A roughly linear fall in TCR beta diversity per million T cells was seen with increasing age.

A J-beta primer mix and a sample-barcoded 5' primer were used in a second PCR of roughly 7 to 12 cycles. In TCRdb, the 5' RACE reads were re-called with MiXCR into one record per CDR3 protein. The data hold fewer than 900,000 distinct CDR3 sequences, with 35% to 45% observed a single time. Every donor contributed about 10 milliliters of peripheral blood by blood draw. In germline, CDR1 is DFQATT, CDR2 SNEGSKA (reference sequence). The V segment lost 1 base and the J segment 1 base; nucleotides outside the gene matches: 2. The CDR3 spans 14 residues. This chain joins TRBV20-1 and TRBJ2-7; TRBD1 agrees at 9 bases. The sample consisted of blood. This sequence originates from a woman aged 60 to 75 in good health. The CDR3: CSARVGTGSYEQYF. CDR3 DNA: TGCAGTGCTAGAGTTGGGACAGGGTCCTACGAGCAGTACTTC.